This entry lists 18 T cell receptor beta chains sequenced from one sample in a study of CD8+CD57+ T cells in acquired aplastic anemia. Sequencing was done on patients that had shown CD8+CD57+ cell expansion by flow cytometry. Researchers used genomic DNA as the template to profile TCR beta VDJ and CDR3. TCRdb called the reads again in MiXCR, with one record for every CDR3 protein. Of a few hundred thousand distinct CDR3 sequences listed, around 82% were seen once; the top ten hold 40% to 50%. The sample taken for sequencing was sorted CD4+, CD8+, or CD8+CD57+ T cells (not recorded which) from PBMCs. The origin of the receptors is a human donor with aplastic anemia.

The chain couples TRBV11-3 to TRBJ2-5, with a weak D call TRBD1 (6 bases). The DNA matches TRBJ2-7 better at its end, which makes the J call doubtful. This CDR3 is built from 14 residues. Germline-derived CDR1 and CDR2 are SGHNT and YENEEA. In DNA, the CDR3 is TGTGCCAGCAGCTTAGATCTGACAGGCAGCGAGCAGTACTTC. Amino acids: CASSLDLTGSEQYF.

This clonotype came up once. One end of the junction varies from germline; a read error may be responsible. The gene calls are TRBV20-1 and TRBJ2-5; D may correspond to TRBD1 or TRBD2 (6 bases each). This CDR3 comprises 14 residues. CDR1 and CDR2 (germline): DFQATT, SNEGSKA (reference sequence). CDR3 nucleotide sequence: TGCAGTGCTATCGGGGGCAGCGCCATAGGGACCCGGTACTTC. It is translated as CSAIGGSAIGTRYF.

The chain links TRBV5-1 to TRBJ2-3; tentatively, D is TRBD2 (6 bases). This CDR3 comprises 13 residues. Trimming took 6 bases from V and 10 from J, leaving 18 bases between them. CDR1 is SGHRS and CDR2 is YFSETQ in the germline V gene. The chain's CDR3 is CASTLANAGAQYF. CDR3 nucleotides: TGCGCCAGCACCCTAGCGAACGCCGGGGCGCAGTATTTT.

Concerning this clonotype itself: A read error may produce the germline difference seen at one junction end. The CDR3 reads CASSLAYNEQFFRF. The DNA for the CDR3 is TGTGCCAGCAGCTTAGCGTACAATGAGCAGTTCTTCCGGTTT. V gene TRBV7-6 combines with J gene TRBJ1-5; D is undetermined. Germline CDR1 SGHVS, CDR2 FNYEAQ. CDR3 length equals 14 residues.

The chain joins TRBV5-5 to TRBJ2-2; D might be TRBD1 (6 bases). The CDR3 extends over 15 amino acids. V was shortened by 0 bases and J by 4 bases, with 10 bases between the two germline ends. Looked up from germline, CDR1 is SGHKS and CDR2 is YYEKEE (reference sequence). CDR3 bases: TGTGCCAGCAGCTTGGACAGGGTAGTCACCGGGGAGCTGTTTTTT. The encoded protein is CASSLDRVVTGELFF.

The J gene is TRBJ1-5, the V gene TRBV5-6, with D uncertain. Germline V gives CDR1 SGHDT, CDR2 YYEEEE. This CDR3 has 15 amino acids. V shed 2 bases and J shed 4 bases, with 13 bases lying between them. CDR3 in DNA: TGTGCCAGCAGCTTAGAGACGGCCCGAAATCAGCCCCAGCATTTT. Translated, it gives CASSLETARNQPQHF.

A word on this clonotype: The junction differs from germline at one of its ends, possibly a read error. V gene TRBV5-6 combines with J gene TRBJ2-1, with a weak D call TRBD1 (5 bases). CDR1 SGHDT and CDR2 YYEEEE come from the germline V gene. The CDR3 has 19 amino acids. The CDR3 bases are TGTGCCATCAGCTTGCGGTGGGGCCTCCACTCTCCGTCCTACAATGAGCAGTTCTTC. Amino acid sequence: CAISLRWGLHSPSYNEQFF.

In nucleotides, the CDR3 is TGTGCCAGCAGGTTGTCAGGCACAGATACGCAGTATTTT. This codes for CASRLSGTDTQYF. The genes are TRBV7-9 and TRBJ2-3; D unclear. Deletions cut 6 bases from V and 1 base from J, with 8 bases between. This CDR3 has 13 amino acids. Per germline, CDR1 SEHNR and CDR2 FQNEAQ (reference sequence). Together with reference TRBV7-9 and TRBJ2-3, the CDR3 gives the full variable domain: DTGVSQNPRHKITKRGQNVTFRCDPISEHNRLYWYRQTLGQGPEFLTYFQNEAQLEKSRLLSDRFSAERPKGSFSTLEIQRTEQGDSAMYLCASRLSGTDTQYFGPGTRLTVL.

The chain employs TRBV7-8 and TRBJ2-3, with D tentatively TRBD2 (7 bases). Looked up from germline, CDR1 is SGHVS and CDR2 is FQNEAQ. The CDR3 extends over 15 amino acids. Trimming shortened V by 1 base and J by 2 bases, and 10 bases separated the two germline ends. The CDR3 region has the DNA TGTGCCAGCAGCTTAGGGCGGGGGCCCACAGATACGCAGTATTTT. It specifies CASSLGRGPTDTQYF.

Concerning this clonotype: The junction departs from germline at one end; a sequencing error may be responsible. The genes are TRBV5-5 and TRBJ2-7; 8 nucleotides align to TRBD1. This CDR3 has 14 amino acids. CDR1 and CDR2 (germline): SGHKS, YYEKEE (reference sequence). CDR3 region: CATSVDRVAYGQYF. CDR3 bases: TGTGCCACCAGCGTGGACAGGGTAGCCTACGGGCAGTACTTC. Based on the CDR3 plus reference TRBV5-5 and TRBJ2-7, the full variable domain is DAGVTQSPTHLIKTRGQQVTLRCSPISGHKSVSWYQQVLGQGPQFIFQYYEKEERGRGNFPDRFSARQFPNYSSELNVNALLLGDSALYLCATSVDRVAYGQYFGPGTRLTVT.

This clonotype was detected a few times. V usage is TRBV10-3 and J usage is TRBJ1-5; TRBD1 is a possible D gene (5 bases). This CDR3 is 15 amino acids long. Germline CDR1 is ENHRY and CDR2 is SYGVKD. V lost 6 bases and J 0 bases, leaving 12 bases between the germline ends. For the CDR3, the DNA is TGTGCCATCAGCCGGGGCAGGGATAGCAATCAGCCCCAGCATTTT. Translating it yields CAISRGRDSNQPQHF.

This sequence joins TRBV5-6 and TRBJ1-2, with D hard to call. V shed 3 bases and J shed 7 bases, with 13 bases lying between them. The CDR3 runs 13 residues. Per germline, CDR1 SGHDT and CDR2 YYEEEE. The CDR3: CASSYPSAGGYTF. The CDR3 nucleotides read TGTGCCAGCAGCTACCCCTCTGCAGGTGGCTACACCTTC.

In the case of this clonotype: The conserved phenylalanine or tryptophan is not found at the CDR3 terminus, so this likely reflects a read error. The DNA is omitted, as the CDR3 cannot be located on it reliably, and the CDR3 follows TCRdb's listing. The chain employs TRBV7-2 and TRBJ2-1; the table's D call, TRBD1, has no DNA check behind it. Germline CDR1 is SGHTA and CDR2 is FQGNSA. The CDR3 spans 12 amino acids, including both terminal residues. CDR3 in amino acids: CASSFQGRDRHY.

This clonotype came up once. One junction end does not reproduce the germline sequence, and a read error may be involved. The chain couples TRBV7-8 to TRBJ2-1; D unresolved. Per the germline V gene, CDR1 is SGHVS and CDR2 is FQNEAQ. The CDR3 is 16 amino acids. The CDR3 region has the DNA TGTGCCAGCAGCTTAGCGAGAGGTGGGGATACGCATGATCAGTTCTTC. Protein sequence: CASSLARGGDTHDQFF.

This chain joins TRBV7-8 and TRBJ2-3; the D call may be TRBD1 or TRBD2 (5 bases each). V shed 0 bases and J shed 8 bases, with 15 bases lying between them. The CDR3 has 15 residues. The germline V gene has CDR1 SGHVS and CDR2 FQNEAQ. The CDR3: CASSLALRTGTTQYF. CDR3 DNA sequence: TGTGCCAGCAGCTTAGCACTTCGTACGGGGACTACGCAGTATTTT.

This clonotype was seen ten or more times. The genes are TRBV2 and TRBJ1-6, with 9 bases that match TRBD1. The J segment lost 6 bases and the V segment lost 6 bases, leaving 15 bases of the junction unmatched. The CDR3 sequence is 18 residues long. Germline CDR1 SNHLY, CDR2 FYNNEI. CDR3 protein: CASSPKPGTGILNSPLHF. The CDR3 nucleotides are TGTGCCAGCAGCCCGAAACCCGGGACAGGGATTCTTAATTCACCCCTCCACTTT.

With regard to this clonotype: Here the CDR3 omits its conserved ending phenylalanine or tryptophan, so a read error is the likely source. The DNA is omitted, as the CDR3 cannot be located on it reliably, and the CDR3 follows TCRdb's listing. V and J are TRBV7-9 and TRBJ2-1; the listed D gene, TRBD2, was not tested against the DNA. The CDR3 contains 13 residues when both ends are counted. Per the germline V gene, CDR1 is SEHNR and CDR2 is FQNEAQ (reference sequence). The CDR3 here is CASSDATSGSNEQ.

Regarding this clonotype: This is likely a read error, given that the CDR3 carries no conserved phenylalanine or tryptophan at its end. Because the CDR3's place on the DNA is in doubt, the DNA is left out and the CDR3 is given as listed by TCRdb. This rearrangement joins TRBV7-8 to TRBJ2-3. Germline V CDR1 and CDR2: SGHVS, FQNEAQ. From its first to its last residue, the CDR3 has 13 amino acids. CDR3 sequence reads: CASSVGADTQQFC.